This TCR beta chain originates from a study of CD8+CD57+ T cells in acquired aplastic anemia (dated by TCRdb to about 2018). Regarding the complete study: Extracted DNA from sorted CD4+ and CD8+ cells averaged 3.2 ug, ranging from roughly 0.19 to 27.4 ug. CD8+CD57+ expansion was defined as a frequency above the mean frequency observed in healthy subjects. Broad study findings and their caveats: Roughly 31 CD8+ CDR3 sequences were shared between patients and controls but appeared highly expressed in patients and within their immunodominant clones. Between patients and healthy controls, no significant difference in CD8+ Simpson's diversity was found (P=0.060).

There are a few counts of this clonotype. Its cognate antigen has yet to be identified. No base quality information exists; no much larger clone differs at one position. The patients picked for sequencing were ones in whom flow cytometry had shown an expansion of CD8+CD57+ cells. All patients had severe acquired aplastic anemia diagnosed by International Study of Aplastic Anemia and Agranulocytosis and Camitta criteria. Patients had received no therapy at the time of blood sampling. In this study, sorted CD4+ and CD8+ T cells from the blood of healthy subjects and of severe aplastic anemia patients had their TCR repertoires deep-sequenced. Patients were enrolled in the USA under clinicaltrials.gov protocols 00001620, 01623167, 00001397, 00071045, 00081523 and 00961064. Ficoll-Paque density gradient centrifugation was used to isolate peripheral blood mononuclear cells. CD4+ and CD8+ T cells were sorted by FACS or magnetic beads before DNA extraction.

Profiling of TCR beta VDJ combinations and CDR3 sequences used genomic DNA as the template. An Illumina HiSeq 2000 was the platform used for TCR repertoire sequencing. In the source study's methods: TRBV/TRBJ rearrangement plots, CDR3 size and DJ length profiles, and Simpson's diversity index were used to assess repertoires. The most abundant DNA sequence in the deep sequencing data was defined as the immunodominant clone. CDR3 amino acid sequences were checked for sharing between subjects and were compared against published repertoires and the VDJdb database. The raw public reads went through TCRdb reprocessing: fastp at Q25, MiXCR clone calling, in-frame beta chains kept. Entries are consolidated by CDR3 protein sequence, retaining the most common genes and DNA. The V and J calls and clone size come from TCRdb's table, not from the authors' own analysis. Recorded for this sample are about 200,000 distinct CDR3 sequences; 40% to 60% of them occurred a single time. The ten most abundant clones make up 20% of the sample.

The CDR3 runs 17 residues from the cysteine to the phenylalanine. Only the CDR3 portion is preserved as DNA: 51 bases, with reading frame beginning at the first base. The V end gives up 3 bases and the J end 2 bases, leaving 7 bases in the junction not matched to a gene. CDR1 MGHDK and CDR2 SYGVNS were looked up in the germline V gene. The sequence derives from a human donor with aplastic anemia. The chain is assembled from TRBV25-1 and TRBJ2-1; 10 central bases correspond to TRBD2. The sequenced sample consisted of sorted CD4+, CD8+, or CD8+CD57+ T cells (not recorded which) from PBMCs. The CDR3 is CASSDRSGGGTYNEQFF. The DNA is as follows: TGTGCCAGCAGTGATAGGAGCGGGGGGGGTACCTACAATGAGCAGTTCTTC.